The T cell receptor (beta chain) under discussion was sequenced for a study of T cells in localized non-small cell lung cancer. This clone was seen ten or more times. What it binds is unknown. The repertoire was sequenced with immunoSEQ multiplex PCR; TCRdb's copy has only in-frame clones and lacks some. Of a few thousand clones listed, 25% to 40% are singletons. The study, taken as a whole, reports: Because only a single region of the tumor was sequenced, heterogeneity remains possible. It was uninvolved adjacent lung that showed the highest T cell clonality, exceeding tumor.

Researchers cut adjacent lung at least 2 cm from the tumor margin, and it showed no atypia. The CDR3 extends over 18 amino acids. V was trimmed by 3 bases and J by 7 bases, leaving 22 bases between them. Germline V gene lookup returns CDR1 SGHNT and CDR2 YENEEA. The input for sequencing was normal lung tissue next to the tumor, taken before any cancer treatment. The chain has TRBV11-3 and TRBJ1-6; D is undetermined. This clonotype originated in a male donor aged 60 or older with stage I squamous cell lung carcinoma. CDR3 DNA sequence: TGTGCCAGCAGCTTGGAGCCCCCTCGGCCGGGAGAAAATTCACCCCTCCACTTT. This sequence encodes CASSLEPPRPGENSPLHF.